This T cell receptor (beta chain) comes out of a study of regulatory T cells in long-lasting Graves disease. Sample time point: newly diagnosed GD, antithyroid drugs for less than 3 months. RNA from PBMCs was the source of the TCR library. With iRepertoire HTBI primers and Arm-PCR of CDR3 regions, TCR beta libraries were built. Each CDR3 protein gets one entry after TCRdb re-called the multiplex PCR reads with MiXCR. The table lists 550,000 to 650,000 distinct CDR3 sequences, roughly 16% of them singletons. With respect to this clonotype: Antigen: not known.

Germline values: CDR1 MNHNS, CDR2 SASEGT. The CDR3 consists of 12 residues. V lost 10 bases and J lost 5, with 14 bases in between. Study-wide findings and caveats: Accuracy might have suffered from few samples.

The sample was also linked to a second study, of T cells in Graves' hyperthyroidism and ophthalmopathy. That study adds: HTBI primers drove first-round RT-PCR of the TCR CDR3. For ophthalmopathy, model prediction preceded onset by a median about 6 months.

This TCR was sampled from a man aged 18 to 29 with Graves disease. The chain is built from TRBV6-1 and TRBJ1-1, with D possibly matching TRBD1 (5 bases). This material consisted of peripheral blood mononuclear cells (PBMCs), taken at new diagnosis, from a patient treated with antithyroid drugs. DNA for the CDR3: TGTGCCACACGGGGGGAAGGGACTGAAGCTTTCTTT. Encoded protein: CATRGEGTEAFF.